This passage covers 8 T cell receptor beta chains from one sample sequenced in a study of CD8+ T cells in alopecia areata. Treatment defined: oral pan-JAK inhibitor, 5-10 mg twice daily. Extracted RNA was reverse transcribed, and the resulting cDNA served as sequencing template. The method was immunoSEQ multiplex PCR; TCRdb's version includes in-frame clones alone and lacks a portion of them. The repertoire holds 270,000 or so clones, with 58% as singletons. The sequenced sample was CD4+ T cells sorted from blood, obtained at week 24, from a patient treated with tofacitinib. These receptors came from a human donor with alopecia areata.

The J gene is TRBJ1-2, the V gene TRBV9; 8 positions match TRBD1. The CDR3 is 16 amino acids. Germline lookup yields CDR1 SGDLS and CDR2 YYNGEE. Germline trimming cut 4 bases from V and 2 bases from J; bases unmatched to any gene: 10. The CDR3 DNA sequence: TGTGCCAGCAGCCCCTGGACAGGGCCCTTAAACTATGGCTACACCTTC. This encodes CASSPWTGPLNYGYTF.

There are a few counts of this clone. The rearrangement links TRBV6-5 to TRBJ2-7; the match to TRBD1 covers 8 bases. CDR3 length: 14 residues. Germline CDR1 reads MNHEY; CDR2 reads SVGAGI. Germline trimming cut 5 bases from V and 7 bases from J; bases unmatched to any gene: 10. The CDR3 loop reads CASSPPGQGGEQYF. DNA of the CDR3: TGTGCCAGCAGTCCCCCAGGACAGGGTGGGGAGCAGTACTTC.

V and J are TRBV29-1 and TRBJ1-2; TRBD1 is a possible D gene (6 bases). The CDR3 has 13 residues. V dropped 6 bases and J dropped 0 bases, with 11 bases sitting between them. Germline V gene sequence: CDR1 SQVTM, CDR2 ANQGSEA. The CDR3 loop reads CSVGQKANYGYTF. CDR3 nucleotides: TGCAGCGTAGGACAGAAAGCTAACTATGGCTACACCTTC.

The chain links TRBV29-1 to TRBJ1-5; 8 nucleotides align to TRBD1. The CDR3 is 17 residues long. Trimming took 6 bases from V and 0 from J; bases not matched to a gene: 13. Germline values: CDR1 SQVTM, CDR2 ANQGSEA. The CDR3 spells CSVVFPQGAYSNQPQHF. CDR3 DNA sequence: TGCAGCGTCGTCTTCCCTCAGGGGGCCTATAGCAATCAGCCCCAGCATTTT.

The rearrangement uses TRBV9 and TRBJ1-5; D unclear. The CDR3 sequence is 14 residues long. In germline, CDR1 is SGDLS, CDR2 YYNGEE. V was cut by 3 bases and J by 0 bases, with 7 bases left in between. CDR3 nucleotide sequence: TGTGCCAGCAGCGCCGGCCGTAGCAATCAGCCCCAGCATTTT. It translates to CASSAGRSNQPQHF.

The V call is TRBV4-1, the J call TRBJ2-1; tentative D call: TRBD2 (5 bases). Trimming took off 3 bases at V and 3 bases at J, with 9 bases between the two ends. The CDR3 runs to 14 residues. Germline-derived CDR1 and CDR2 are MGHRA and YSYEKL. The CDR3 reads CASSHGENYNEQFF. CDR3 coding DNA: TGCGCCAGCAGCCACGGGGAGAACTACAATGAGCAGTTCTTC.

DNA of the CDR3: TGTGCCACCAGCAGGGACAGGGGGCTTGGAGATACGCAGTATTTT. Amino acids: CATSRDRGLGDTQYF. The chain links TRBV15 to TRBJ2-3; 11 nucleotides line up with TRBD1. The germline V gene encodes CDR1 LNHNV and CDR2 YYDKDF (reference sequence). The CDR3 is 15 amino acids. The junction had 4 bases not matched to a gene; V was cut back by 3 bases and J by 5 bases.

The chain couples TRBV7-2 to TRBJ2-7, with 10 nucleotides matching TRBD1. V was pared by 3 bases and J by 4 bases, with 3 bases of the junction left unmatched. The CDR3 runs 14 residues. Germline V gene lookup returns CDR1 SGHTA and CDR2 FQGNSA. The CDR3 DNA is TGTGCCAGCAGCTTGGACAGGGGGTTTTACGAGCAGTACTTC. This translates into CASSLDRGFYEQYF.